Following are 9 T cell receptor beta chains from one sample sequenced in a study of blood T cell repertoires in COVID-19. TCRdb's table, derived via immunoSEQ multiplex PCR, lists solely in-frame clones and lacks some. The sample records more than 95,000 clones, 88% being singletons. The sequenced sample was peripheral blood. The receptors here all came from a man in his forties or fifties with acute or convalescent COVID-19.

The gene calls are TRBV19 and TRBJ1-3; D gene ambiguous. V was trimmed by 3 bases and J by 3 bases, leaving 6 bases between them. This CDR3 contains 13 residues. CDR1 is LNHDA, CDR2 SQIVND, per germline (reference sequence). The CDR3 loop is CASSMTFGNTIYF. CDR3 DNA sequence: TGTGCCAGTAGTATGACATTTGGAAACACCATATATTTT.

The chain couples TRBV4-3 to TRBJ1-2; D gene unclear. The germline V gene has CDR1 LGHNA and CDR2 YSLEER. The germline V and J ends were trimmed by 0 bases and 3 bases, with 8 bases remaining between them. This CDR3 spans 14 amino acids. In nucleotides, the CDR3 is TGCGCCAGCAGCCAAGAGGAGGGCGACTATGGCTACACCTTC. Translation: CASSQEEGDYGYTF.

This sequence joins TRBV19 and TRBJ1-1, with D possibly being TRBD1 (5 bases). The CDR3 has 15 amino acids. CDR1 and CDR2 from the germline V gene are LNHDA and SQIVND (reference sequence). The V and J ends lost 5 bases and 0 bases respectively, with 13 bases between them. The CDR3 here is CASSPSTALNTEAFF. CDR3 sequence (DNA): TGTGCCAGTAGTCCTTCGACAGCCCTGAACACTGAAGCTTTCTTT.

This clone was picked up one time. This sequence joins TRBV2 and TRBJ2-4, with D maybe TRBD2 (5 bases). CDR1 and CDR2 (germline): SNHLY, FYNNEI. This CDR3 comprises 14 residues. Trimming left V 4 bases short and J 8 bases short, with 15 bases between. The CDR3, as DNA: TGTGCCAGCAGTGTTCTAGGCAGCGGAGACATTCAGTACTTC. Protein: CASSVLGSGDIQYF.

The V gene is TRBV6-5, the J gene TRBJ1-6; 9 nucleotides line up with TRBD1. Germline-derived CDR1 and CDR2 are MNHEY and SVGAGI. This CDR3 comprises 14 residues. V shed 5 bases and J 10 bases; nucleotides not matched to a gene: 6. The CDR3 nucleotides read TGTGCCAGCAGTAACCACAGGGGGCGATCACCCCTCCACTTT. Translating gives CASSNHRGRSPLHF.

The V gene is TRBV6-5, the J gene TRBJ1-1; possible D gene TRBD1, 6 bases. With 4 bases removed from V and 6 bases from J, the gap between germline ends came to 21 bases. The CDR3 is 16 residues long. Germline V gene lookup returns CDR1 MNHEY and CDR2 SVGAGI. The CDR3 is CASSSPGTKPSAEAFF. In nucleotides, the CDR3 is TGTGCCAGCAGTTCCCCGGGGACAAAACCCTCCGCTGAAGCTTTCTTT.

This chain uses TRBV10-3 with TRBJ2-3, with 7 positions matching TRBD2. The CDR3 consists of 14 residues. CDR1 is ENHRY, CDR2 SYGVKD, per germline. V was pared by 0 bases and J by 6 bases, with 3 bases of the junction left unmatched. Written as DNA, the CDR3 is TGTGCCATCAGTGAGTCGACTAGCCCGGATACGCAGTATTTT. Translation gives CAISESTSPDTQYF.

This chain connects TRBV25-1 to TRBJ1-1; D gene uncertain. V was pared by 1 base and J by 0 bases, with 6 bases between. Germline V gives CDR1 MGHDK, CDR2 SYGVNS. This CDR3 spans 14 amino acids. CDR3 sequence (DNA): TGTGCCAGCAGTGAATCGGGGATGAACACTGAAGCTTTCTTT. Translation gives CASSESGMNTEAFF.

The chain links TRBV6-2 or TRBV6-3 to TRBJ2-1, with TRBD2 matching over 7 bases. The germline V gene encodes CDR1 MNHEY and CDR2 SVGEGT. The CDR3 has 14 residues. The V and J ends lost 5 bases and 15 bases, in that order; junction bases with no gene match: 16. CDR3 loop: CASSTPLTAGRWFF. CDR3 bases: TGTGCCAGCAGTACCCCCTTAACAGCGGGACGGTGGTTCTTC.